What follows are 29 T cell receptor beta chains derived from one specimen sequenced in a study of CD8+ T cells in alopecia areata. As the sequencing template, cDNA was produced by extracting RNA and reverse transcribing it. Only in-frame clones appear in the TCRdb table, and some are missing; sequencing was by immunoSEQ multiplex PCR. The sample yields 130,000 or so clones, about 46% seen once. The specimen comprised CD8+ T cells sorted from blood, sampled at week 0. The receptors come from a human donor with alopecia areata.

The rearrangement uses TRBV13 and TRBJ2-7, with D perhaps given as TRBD1 or TRBD2 (5 bases each). CDR3 length: 12 amino acids. Germline V gives CDR1 PRHDT, CDR2 FYEKMQ (reference sequence). V lost 1 base to trimming and J lost 12 bases, with 13 bases between them. Here the CDR3 DNA reads TGTGCCAGCAGCTTAGCGGGGACCCCTATGTACTTC. Residues: CASSLAGTPMYF.

This clone was observed a single time. This rearrangement joins TRBV9 to TRBJ1-5; 8 positions agree with TRBD1. V shed 3 bases, J shed 7 bases, and the junction held 9 bases outside the gene matches. The CDR3 length is 15 residues. Looked up from germline, CDR1 is SGDLS and CDR2 is YYNGEE. The CDR3 nucleotides read TGTGCCAGCAGCGCCTCAGGGGGCCCGGGGCAGCCCCAGCATTTT. It yields the protein CASSASGGPGQPQHF.

V usage is TRBV27 and J usage is TRBJ2-7, with unresolved D. V lost 1 base and J 5 bases, leaving 15 bases between the germline ends. This CDR3 comprises 15 residues. Germline V CDR1 and CDR2: MNHEY, SMNVEV (reference sequence). CDR3 DNA: TGTGCCAGCAGTTTATATGTGTCAGCTAGGGACGAGCAGTACTTC. It encodes CASSLYVSARDEQYF.

V and J are TRBV7-8 and TRBJ2-6; D ambiguous. The CDR3 consists of 16 residues. From germline, CDR1 is SGHVS and CDR2 FQNEAQ. V lost 1 base, J lost 0 bases, and 7 bases lay in between. Written as DNA, the CDR3 is TGTGCCAGCAGCTTAGTAGAGAACTCTGGGGCCAACGTCCTGACTTTC. Amino acid sequence: CASSLVENSGANVLTF.

This clone was detected only a few times. The chain is built from TRBV4-2 and TRBJ1-1; 7 bases are a match to TRBD1. The CDR3 length is 17 residues. Unmatched junction bases numbered 11, after V lost 3 bases and J lost 1 base. Looked up from germline, CDR1 is LGHNA and CDR2 is YNFKEQ. CDR3 residues: CASSHGTEGSPNTEAFF. Written as DNA, the CDR3 is TGTGCCAGCAGCCATGGGACAGAAGGGTCCCCGAACACTGAAGCTTTCTTT.

A word on this clone: Sequence at one end of the junction differs from germline and may be a read error. This sequence joins TRBV11-2 and TRBJ2-7, with D uncertain. The CDR3 sequence is 13 residues long. Germline CDR1 is SGHAT and CDR2 is FQNNGV. In DNA form, the CDR3 reads TGTGCCAGCAGCTTACAGAGCTCCTACGGGCAGTACTTC. It codes for CASSLQSSYGQYF.

The gene calls are TRBV2 and TRBJ2-7; D gene uncertain. This CDR3 is built from 13 residues. Germline values: CDR1 SNHLY, CDR2 FYNNEI. V gave up 1 base and J gave up 1 base, with 5 bases separating them. The chain's CDR3 is CASSEVVSYEQYF. CDR3 sequence (DNA): TGTGCCAGCAGTGAAGTCGTGTCCTACGAGCAGTACTTC.

In regard to this clone: The sample contains more than one DNA sequence encoding this CDR3. The chain has TRBV30 and TRBJ2-7; tentatively, D is TRBD2 (6 bases). V gave up 1 base and J gave up 6 bases, with 7 bases separating them. Germline CDR1 GTSNPN, CDR2 SVGIG (reference sequence). The CDR3 runs 11 residues. The DNA for the CDR3 is TGTGCCTGGAGTGGCGGGGTCGAGCAGTACTTC. Translating it yields CAWSGGVEQYF.

The chain uses TRBV9 and TRBJ2-5; 9 bases map to TRBD2. This CDR3 comprises 16 residues. Losses at the gene ends were 4 bases for V and 0 bases for J; bases not matched to a gene: 7. Germline V gene sequence: CDR1 SGDLS, CDR2 YYNGEE. CDR3 sequence (DNA): TGTGCCAGCAGCCTTTTGAGCGGGGGGTACCAAGAGACCCAGTACTTC. It specifies CASSLLSGGYQETQYF. The whole variable domain, filled in from reference TRBV9 and TRBJ2-5, reads DSGVTQTPKHLITATGQRVTLRCSPRSGDLSVYWYQQSLDQGLQFLIQYYNGEERAKGNILERFSAQQFPDLHSELNLSSLELGDSALYFCASSLLSGGYQETQYFGPGTRLLVL.

The chain is built from TRBV29-1 and TRBJ2-3; D possibly corresponds to TRBD2 (5 bases). The germline V gene encodes CDR1 SQVTM and CDR2 ANQGSEA. With 3 bases removed from V and 1 base from J, the gap between germline ends came to 8 bases. CDR3 length equals 13 residues. The CDR3 bases are TGCAGCGTTGATAGTAGCGGCACAGATACGCAGTATTTT. It is translated as CSVDSSGTDTQYF.

This clone was detected a few times. CDR3: CASSYVGSSEQYF. The CDR3 DNA sequence: TGTGCCAGCAGTTATGTGGGTTCTTCCGAGCAGTACTTC. V and J are TRBV6-5 and TRBJ2-7; D is unclear. This CDR3 contains 13 residues. The V end lost 3 bases, the J end lost 6 bases, and 12 bases lay between the germline ends. In germline, CDR1 is MNHEY, CDR2 SVGAGI.

The chain uses TRBV30 and TRBJ2-2, with 8 bases lining up with TRBD2. Looked up from germline, CDR1 is GTSNPN and CDR2 is SVGIG (reference sequence). The CDR3 has 13 amino acids. V trimming: 6 bases; J trimming: 4 bases; junction bases outside the gene matches: 4. The CDR3 sequence: CACSGGPTGELFF. The CDR3 nucleotides are TGTGCCTGCAGCGGGGGACCCACCGGGGAGCTGTTTTTT.

In DNA, the CDR3 is TGTGCCAGCAATCCAGCGGAGGGCACAGATACGCAGTATTTT. Amino acid sequence: CASNPAEGTDTQYF. This chain joins TRBV6-5 and TRBJ2-3, with D possibly being TRBD2 (5 bases). The CDR3 loop spans 14 amino acids. Between the trimmed V and J ends, which lost 7 bases and 1 base, there was a span of 12 bases. The V gene's germline CDR1 is MNHEY and CDR2 SVGAGI.

This sequence joins TRBV4-3 and TRBJ1-6; unclear D gene. The CDR3 has 15 amino acids. Germline loops: CDR1 LGHNA, CDR2 YSLEER. V lost 0 bases and J lost 9, with 12 bases in between. In DNA, the CDR3 is TGCGCCAGCAGCCAAGAAGGGCAGCTTACTTCACCCCTCCACTTT. Its translation is CASSQEGQLTSPLHF.

V usage is TRBV7-6 and J usage is TRBJ1-6, with 7 bases fitting TRBD1. Trimming cost V 1 base and J 10 bases; bases outside gene matches: 7. The CDR3 contains 15 residues. Per the germline V gene, CDR1 is SGHVS and CDR2 is FNYEAQ. The CDR3 DNA sequence: TGTGCCAGCAGCTTAGGGATCAGGGGGGGATCACCCCTCCACTTT. Its protein product is CASSLGIRGGSPLHF. The full variable domain, completed using reference TRBV7-6 and TRBJ1-6, is GAGVSQSPRYKVTKRGQDVALRCDPISGHVSLYWYRQALGQGPEFLTYFNYEAQQDKSGLPNDRFSAERPEGSISTLTIQRTEQRDSAMYRCASSLGIRGGSPLHFGNGTRLTVT.

This rearrangement joins TRBV6-5 to TRBJ1-1; D may be TRBD1 (5 bases). The V and J ends lost 4 bases and 0 bases respectively, with 12 bases between them. The germline gives CDR1 MNHEY, CDR2 SVGAGI. This CDR3 has 15 residues. This CDR3 is CASSSPGRMNTEAFF. CDR3 coding DNA: TGTGCCAGCAGTTCGCCGGGACGGATGAACACTGAAGCTTTCTTT.

This sequence joins TRBV9 and TRBJ2-1, with 7 bases fitting TRBD1. V trimming: 1 base; J trimming: 0 bases; junction bases outside the gene matches: 10. The CDR3 runs 18 residues. Germline V gene sequence: CDR1 SGDLS, CDR2 YYNGEE. The CDR3 reads CASSVFLQGEGSYNEQFF. The CDR3 DNA sequence: TGTGCCAGCAGCGTATTCCTTCAGGGGGAAGGCTCCTACAATGAGCAGTTCTTC. Based on the CDR3 plus reference TRBV9 and TRBJ2-1, the full variable domain is DSGVTQTPKHLITATGQRVTLRCSPRSGDLSVYWYQQSLDQGLQFLIQYYNGEERAKGNILERFSAQQFPDLHSELNLSSLELGDSALYFCASSVFLQGEGSYNEQFFGPGTRLTVL.

The chain couples TRBV4-3 to TRBJ2-1; TRBD1 aligns across 9 bases. The CDR3 runs to 17 residues. Per germline, CDR1 LGHNA and CDR2 YSLEER. Losses at the gene ends were 3 bases for V and 5 bases for J; bases not matched to a gene: 11. The CDR3 DNA is TGCGCCAGCAGCCAGGCCCCAACAGGGGGCGTCCACAATGAGCAGTTCTTC. The encoded protein is CASSQAPTGGVHNEQFF.

This clone occurred once. V usage is TRBV29-1 and J usage is TRBJ1-2; D is uncertain. Germline V gives CDR1 SQVTM, CDR2 ANQGSEA. Trimming removed 3 bases from V and 1 base from J, with 12 bases in between. The CDR3 is made up of 14 amino acids. The CDR3 sequence is CSVDRGVNNYGYTF. The CDR3 DNA is TGCAGCGTTGATCGAGGCGTCAATAACTATGGCTACACCTTC.

The chain links TRBV29-1 to TRBJ2-3, with D possibly TRBD2 on 6 matching bases. Germline assignment: CDR1 SQVTM and CDR2 ANQGSEA. V was shortened by 5 bases and J by 4 bases, with 22 bases between the two germline ends. The CDR3 loop spans 16 amino acids. The CDR3 DNA reads as TGCAGCGTTAAGTCCCTTGGCGGGGCCCAAGCAGATACGCAGTATTTT. It encodes CSVKSLGGAQADTQYF.

This clone turned up a few times. The chain is built from TRBV4-1 and TRBJ2-1; unclear D gene. Trimming cost V 1 base and J 6 bases, with 10 bases left between them. The CDR3 has 14 amino acids. Germline V CDR1 and CDR2: MGHRA, YSYEKL. The CDR3 coding sequence is TGCGCCAGCAGCCAAGGACTGGAAGGCAATGAGCAGTTCTTC. Its translation: CASSQGLEGNEQFF.

The genes are TRBV27 and TRBJ2-1, with 13 bases matching TRBD2. The CDR3 is 17 amino acids. The germline V gene has CDR1 MNHEY and CDR2 SMNVEV (reference sequence). After removal of 7 bases from V and 4 bases from J, the junction contained 10 bases not matched to a gene. Here the CDR3 DNA reads TGTGCCAGCATTGCACTAGCGGGGGGGCAAGAATACAATGAGCAGTTCTTC. Translated: CASIALAGGQEYNEQFF.

The table lists this clone with a few counts. This specimen includes other DNA sequences encoding the same CDR3. This chain joins TRBV7-9 and TRBJ2-7; a possible D gene is TRBD1 (5 bases). Germline V CDR1 and CDR2: SEHNR, FQNEAQ (reference sequence). V shed 3 bases and J shed 1 base, with 10 bases lying between them. The CDR3 is 14 amino acids. The CDR3 here is CASSLAQESYEQYF. The CDR3 coding sequence is TGTGCCAGCAGCTTGGCACAGGAGTCCTACGAGCAGTACTTC.

V usage is TRBV23-1 and J usage is TRBJ2-7, with TRBD2 identical over 8 bases. TRBV23-1 is labeled an ORF, and its function is uncertain. Trimming removed 3 bases from V and 3 bases from J; junction bases left unmatched: 10. CDR3 length: 16 residues. This chain's CDR3 is CASSHFSGAPFYEQYF. In nucleotides, the CDR3 is TGCGCCAGCAGTCACTTTAGCGGGGCCCCCTTCTACGAGCAGTACTTC.

This clone was seen more than once but under ten times. This chain joins TRBV5-1 and TRBJ1-1; 7 bases align to TRBD1. CDR1 and CDR2 (germline): SGHRS, YFSETQ. The J segment lost 4 bases and the V segment lost 6 bases, leaving 9 bases of the junction unmatched. The CDR3 is made up of 14 amino acids. CDR3: CASNDRDGGTEAFF. For the CDR3, the DNA is TGCGCCAGCAACGACAGGGATGGCGGCACTGAAGCTTTCTTT.

This clone turned up a few times. The CDR3 here is CASRPGWGAKNIQYF. DNA of the CDR3: TGTGCCAGCAGACCCGGCTGGGGCGCCAAAAACATTCAGTACTTC. The chain carries TRBV11-2 and TRBJ2-4; D is possibly TRBD1 (5 bases). Germline V gene sequence: CDR1 SGHAT, CDR2 FQNNGV. There are 15 residues in the CDR3. V shed 6 bases and J shed 1 base, with 13 bases lying between them.

CDR3 bases: TGTGCCAGCAGCCCCCCGCAAGCGGTCCCCGGGGAGCTGTTTTTT. Amino acids: CASSPPQAVPGELFF. The chain employs TRBV5-4 and TRBJ2-2; tentative D call: TRBD2 (5 bases). Germline V gives CDR1 SGHNT, CDR2 YYREEE (reference sequence). V was clipped by 4 bases and J by 6 bases, with 16 bases between them. The CDR3 is 15 residues long. The full variable domain, in which reference TRBV5-4 and TRBJ2-2 provide the parts outside the CDR3, is ETGVTQSPTHLIKTRGQQVTLRCSSQSGHNTVSWYQQALGQGPQFIFQYYREEENGRGNFPPRFSGLQFPNYSSELNVNALELDDSALYLCASSPPQAVPGELFFGEGSRLTVL.

This clone was counted between two and nine times. The rearrangement links TRBV7-9 to TRBJ2-3, with D perhaps TRBD1 (5 bases). The V and J ends lost 5 bases and 0 bases respectively, with 15 bases between them. The CDR3 runs to 16 residues. Germline assignment: CDR1 SEHNR and CDR2 FQNEAQ (reference sequence). CDR3 in amino acids: CASSAHRLPSTDTQYF. The CDR3 DNA sequence: TGTGCCAGCAGCGCACACAGGCTCCCTAGCACAGATACGCAGTATTTT. The full variable domain, completed using reference TRBV7-9 and TRBJ2-3, is DTGVSQNPRHKITKRGQNVTFRCDPISEHNRLYWYRQTLGQGPEFLTYFQNEAQLEKSRLLSDRFSAERPKGSFSTLEIQRTEQGDSAMYLCASSAHRLPSTDTQYFGPGTRLTVL.

This chain joins TRBV29-1 and TRBJ2-3; D assignment may be TRBD1 or TRBD2 (5 bases each). Trimming pared 3 bases from V and 0 bases from J, leaving 13 bases between. This CDR3 region has 15 residues. The germline gives CDR1 SQVTM, CDR2 ANQGSEA. The CDR3 DNA follows: TGCAGCGTTGAGGGGGACGCCCCTAGCACAGATACGCAGTATTTT. Protein: CSVEGDAPSTDTQYF.